This TCR beta chain was captured by sequencing in a study of T cell clonotyping in hematopoietic cell transplantation. Repertoires were generated with immunoSEQ multiplex PCR, while TCRdb's copy carries only in-frame clones and drops some. The sample shows about 12,000 clones, under 50% of them seen only once. The CDR3 runs to 14 residues. Trimming removed 4 bases from V and 8 bases from J; junction bases left unmatched: 7. CDR1 and CDR2 from the germline V gene are SGDLS and YYNGEE. Sequenced input: peripheral blood mononuclear cells. This sequence joins TRBV9 and TRBJ1-2, with 11 bases lining up with TRBD1. The TCR originated in a man aged 50-60 years in good health. Some clones in this sample may be carry-over from other donors' samples. CDR3 nucleotides: TGTGCCAGCAGCCCCGGACAGGGGGCGGAGGGCTACACCTTC. Amino acids: CASSPGQGAEGYTF.